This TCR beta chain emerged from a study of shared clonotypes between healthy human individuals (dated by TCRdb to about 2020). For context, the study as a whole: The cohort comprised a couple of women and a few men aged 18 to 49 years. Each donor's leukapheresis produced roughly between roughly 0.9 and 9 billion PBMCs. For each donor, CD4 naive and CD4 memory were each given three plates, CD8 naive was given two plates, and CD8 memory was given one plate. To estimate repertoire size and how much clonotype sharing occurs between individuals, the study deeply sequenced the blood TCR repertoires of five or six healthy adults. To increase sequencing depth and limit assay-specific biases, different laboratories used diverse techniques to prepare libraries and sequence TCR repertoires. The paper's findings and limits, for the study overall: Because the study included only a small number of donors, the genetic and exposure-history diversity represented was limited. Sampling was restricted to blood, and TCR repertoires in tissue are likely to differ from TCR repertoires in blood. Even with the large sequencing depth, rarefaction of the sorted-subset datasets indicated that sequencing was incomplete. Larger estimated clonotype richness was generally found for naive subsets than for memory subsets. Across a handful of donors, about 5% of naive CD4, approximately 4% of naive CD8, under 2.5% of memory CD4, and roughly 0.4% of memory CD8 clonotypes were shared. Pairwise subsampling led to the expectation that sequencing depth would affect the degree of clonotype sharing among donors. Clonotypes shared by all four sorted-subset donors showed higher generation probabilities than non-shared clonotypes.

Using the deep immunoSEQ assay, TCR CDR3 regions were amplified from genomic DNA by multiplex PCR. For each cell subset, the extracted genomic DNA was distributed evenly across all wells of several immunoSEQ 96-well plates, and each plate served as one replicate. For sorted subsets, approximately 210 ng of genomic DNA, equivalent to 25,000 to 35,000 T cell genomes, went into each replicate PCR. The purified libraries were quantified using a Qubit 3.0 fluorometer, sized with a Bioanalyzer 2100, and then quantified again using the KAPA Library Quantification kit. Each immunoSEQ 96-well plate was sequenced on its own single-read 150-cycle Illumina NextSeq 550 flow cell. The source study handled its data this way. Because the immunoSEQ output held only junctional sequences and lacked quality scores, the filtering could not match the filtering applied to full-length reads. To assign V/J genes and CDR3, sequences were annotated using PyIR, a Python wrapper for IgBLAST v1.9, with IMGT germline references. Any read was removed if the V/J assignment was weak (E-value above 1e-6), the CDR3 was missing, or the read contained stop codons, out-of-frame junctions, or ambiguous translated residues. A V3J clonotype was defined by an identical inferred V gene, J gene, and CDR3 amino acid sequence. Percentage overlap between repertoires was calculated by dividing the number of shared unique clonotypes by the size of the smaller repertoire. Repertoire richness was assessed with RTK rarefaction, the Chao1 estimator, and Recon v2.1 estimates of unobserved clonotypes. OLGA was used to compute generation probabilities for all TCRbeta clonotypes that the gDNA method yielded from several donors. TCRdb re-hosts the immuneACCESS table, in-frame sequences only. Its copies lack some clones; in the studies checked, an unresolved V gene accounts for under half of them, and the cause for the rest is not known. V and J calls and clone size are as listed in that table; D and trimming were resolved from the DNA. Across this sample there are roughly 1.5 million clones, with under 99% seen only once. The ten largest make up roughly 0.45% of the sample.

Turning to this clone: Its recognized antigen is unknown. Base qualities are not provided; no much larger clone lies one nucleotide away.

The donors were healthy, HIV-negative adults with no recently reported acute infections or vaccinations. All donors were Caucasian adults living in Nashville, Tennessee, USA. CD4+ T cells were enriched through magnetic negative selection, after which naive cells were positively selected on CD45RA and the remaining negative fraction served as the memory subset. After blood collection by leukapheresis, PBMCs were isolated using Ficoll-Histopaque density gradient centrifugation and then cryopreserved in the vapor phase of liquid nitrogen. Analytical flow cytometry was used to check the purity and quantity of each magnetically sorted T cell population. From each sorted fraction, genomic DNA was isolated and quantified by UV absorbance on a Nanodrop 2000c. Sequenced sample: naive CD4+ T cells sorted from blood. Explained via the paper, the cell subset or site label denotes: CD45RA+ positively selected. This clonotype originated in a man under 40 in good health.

The sequenced DNA is TGTGCCAGCAGCGTTGGTCACTCCTACGAGCAGTACTTC. Its protein reads: CASSVGHSYEQYF. The sequence links TRBV28 to TRBJ2-7; the D gene is not confidently resolved. Per the germline V gene, MDHEN is the CDR1 and SYDVKM is the CDR2. Deletion took 6 bases off V and 0 bases off J, with a span of 9 bases between the germline ends. The CDR3 spans 13 residues, from the cysteine through the phenylalanine. The read is trimmed to its CDR3 DNA, 39 bases read in frame from base 1. The variable domain in full, with residues beyond the CDR3 obtained from the reference TRBV28 and TRBJ2-7 genes, is DVKVTQSSRYLVKRTGEKVFLECVQDMDHENMFWYRQDPGLGLRLIYFSYDVKMKEKGDIPEGYSVSREKKERFSLILESASTNQTSMYLCASSVGHSYEQYFGPGTRLTVT.